This T cell receptor (beta chain) was retrieved from a study of T cells after yellow fever vaccination. General study points: Abundant clonotypes from the bulk population could contaminate FACS-sorted repertoires.

The CDR3 is 15 residues long. The trim removed 5 bases at V and 5 bases at J, leaving 6 bases unmatched. The germline gives CDR1 SGHVS, CDR2 FNYEAQ. Comment on this clonotype: What it binds is unknown.

TCRdb used MiXCR to reprocess the 5' RACE reads, holding one entry per CDR3 protein. The top ten clones hold roughly an eighth of a sample with approximately 550,000 distinct CDR3 sequences, less than 20% of them seen once. The receptor comes from a man aged 25-40 years who received the YFV17D yellow fever vaccine. This rearrangement joins TRBV7-6 to TRBJ2-1; 10 nucleotides line up with TRBD2. Sequences were derived from PBMCs, sampled 15 days after the yellow fever booster vaccination. CDR3 sequence: CASSGGTSVNNEQFF. The CDR3 DNA sequence: TGTGCCAGCAGCGGCGGGACTAGCGTAAACAATGAGCAGTTCTTC.